Listed below are T cell receptor beta chains from one sample, sequenced in a study of blood T cell repertoires in COVID-19. Here immunoSEQ multiplex PCR was the method, and the copy in TCRdb shows in-frame clones only, minus some. The table has fewer than 50,000 clones, about 70% seen once; the top ten hold 50% to 75%. Sequenced sample: peripheral blood. The receptor source for this set is an elderly man with acute or convalescent COVID-19. Both conserved end residues are part of each CDR3. Each record gives: D gene, clone size, J gene, V gene, CDR3 protein, CDR3 DNA. The D gene is left open where the match is weak. Expanded clones get a size class; other rows say once, few or many, or leave the size out.

>TRBD1|-|TRBJ1-6|TRBV5-4
CASSLSAGGNSPLHF
TGTGCCAGCAGCTTATCGGCAGGGGGGAATTCACCCCTCCACTTT
>TRBD1|-|TRBJ1-6|TRBV7-9
CASSPAGTENSPLHF
TGTGCCAGCAGCCCCGCCGGGACAGAAAATTCACCCCTCCACTTT
>-|-|TRBJ1-6|TRBV7-2
CASSLVGAGGSYNSPLHF
TGTGCCAGCAGCTTAGTGGGCGCGGGGGGCTCCTATAATTCACCCCTCCACTTT
>TRBD1|-|TRBJ2-7|TRBV6-6
CASSYPGQSAYEQYF
TGTGCCAGCAGTTACCCGGGACAGAGCGCCTACGAGCAGTACTTC
>TRBD2|-|TRBJ2-3|TRBV4-1
CASSQDKVAGGGTQYF
TGCGCCAGCAGCCAAGATAAGGTAGCGGGAGGGGGTACGCAGTATTTT
>TRBD2|-|TRBJ2-7|TRBV6-7
CASSYGGEGEQYF
TGTGCCAGCAGTTACGGGGGGGAAGGGGAGCAGTACTTC
>-|few|TRBJ2-1|TRBV18
CASSPPGTRDNEQFF
TGTGCCAGCTCACCCCCCGGGACAAGGGACAATGAGCAGTTCTTC
>TRBD2|-|TRBJ2-7|TRBV28
CASSLYLAGGYHEQYF
TGTGCCAGCAGTTTATACCTAGCGGGAGGGTACCACGAGCAGTACTTC
>TRBD2|-|TRBJ2-5|TRBV6-5
CASSAGGREETQYF
TGTGCCAGCAGCGCGGGAGGCCGGGAGGAGACCCAGTACTTC
>-|-|TRBJ2-1|TRBV2
CASSDRRDRNEQFF
TGTGCCAGCAGTGACCGGCGGGACCGCAATGAGCAGTTCTTC
>TRBD1|once|TRBJ2-3|TRBV24-1
CATSDPRTGGSDTQYF
TGTGCCACCAGTGATCCTCGGACAGGGGGCTCAGATACGCAGTATTTT
>-|-|TRBJ2-1|TRBV24-1
CATSGWTGNEQFF
TGTGCCACCAGTGGATGGACTGGCAATGAGCAGTTCTTC
>-|-|TRBJ2-7|TRBV7-2
CASSDISVYEQYF
TGTGCCAGCAGCGACATCTCCGTCTACGAGCAGTACTTC
>-|-|TRBJ2-2|TRBV10-1
CATSPQGNTGELFF
TGCGCCACCTCACCTCAGGGTAACACCGGGGAGCTGTTTTTT
>-|few|TRBJ1-1|TRBV6-5
CASRWGQKTEAFF
TGTGCCAGCAGGTGGGGGCAGAAGACTGAAGCTTTCTTT
>TRBD1|-|TRBJ1-2|TRBV6-5
CASSKGQGRDGYTF
TGTGCCAGCAGTAAGGGACAGGGAAGGGATGGCTACACCTTC
>TRBD2|-|TRBJ2-7|TRBV7-6
CASSLAWTSGIYEQYF
TGTGCCAGCAGCTTAGCCTGGACTAGCGGGATCTACGAGCAGTACTTC
>-|once|TRBJ1-6|TRBV5-1
CASSSRQLSSYNSPLHF
TGCGCCAGCAGCTCGAGACAGCTAAGCTCCTATAATTCACCCCTCCACTTT
>TRBD2|-|TRBJ2-1|TRBV19
CASSSYSGTSSYNEQFF
TGTGCCAGTAGTTCCTACTCCGGGACTAGCTCCTACAATGAGCAGTTCTTC
>-|-|TRBJ1-6|TRBV6-5
CASRDSGYSPLHF
TGTGCCAGCAGAGATTCAGGGTATTCACCCCTCCACTTT
>-|few|TRBJ1-2|TRBV6-4
CASQEGSYGYTF
TGTGCCAGTCAGGAGGGAAGCTATGGCTACACCTTC
>-|-|TRBJ2-5|TRBV30
CAWSVRVTGATQYF
TGTGCCTGGAGTGTCCGAGTAACTGGGGCGACCCAGTACTTC
>TRBD1|-|TRBJ2-7|TRBV28
CASSLPPDRFSYEQYF
TGTGCCAGCAGTTTACCCCCGGACAGGTTCTCCTACGAGCAGTACTTC
>TRBD2|once|TRBJ2-1|TRBV5-6
CASSYGLAGGTNEQFF
TGTGCCAGCAGCTACGGACTAGCGGGAGGGACCAATGAGCAGTTCTTC
>TRBD1|-|TRBJ2-7|TRBV6-5
CASSPPGQGAREQYF
TGTGCCAGCAGTCCTCCGGGACAGGGGGCTCGTGAGCAGTACTTC
>TRBD1|-|TRBJ2-7|TRBV7-9
CASMGQGLSYEQYF
TGTGCCAGCATGGGACAGGGCCTATCCTACGAGCAGTACTTC
>TRBD2|-|TRBJ2-5|TRBV5-6
CASSLYVGGETQYF
TGTGCCAGCAGCTTGTACGTGGGAGGGGAGACCCAGTACTTC
>-|-|TRBJ2-6|TRBV19
CASNRRTNSGANVLTF
TGTGCCAGTAACAGACGAACCAACTCTGGGGCCAACGTCCTGACTTTC
>-|-|TRBJ1-4|TRBV5-4
CASSLGGEGLDKLFF
TGTGCCAGCAGCTTGGGCGGTGAAGGCCTTGATAAACTGTTTTTT
>-|-|TRBJ1-1|TRBV18
CASSQQTGNTEAFF
TGTGCCAGCTCACAACAGACAGGGAACACTGAAGCTTTCTTT
>-|few|TRBJ2-3|TRBV4-3
CASSQVSASTDTQYF
TGCGCCAGCAGCCAAGTCTCAGCGTCCACAGATACGCAGTATTTT
>TRBD1|few|TRBJ2-5|TRBV6-5
CASMGQGLRQETQYF
TGTGCCAGCATGGGACAGGGCCTAAGGCAAGAGACCCAGTACTTC
>-|-|TRBJ2-2|TRBV7-2
CASSLEFRQSGSGELFF
TGTGCCAGCAGCTTAGAGTTCAGACAGTCAGGTAGCGGGGAGCTGTTTTTT
>-|-|TRBJ2-7|TRBV5-1
CASSLGAYEQYF
TGCGCCAGCAGCTTAGGGGCCTACGAGCAGTACTTC
>-|-|TRBJ1-2|TRBV12-3/TRBV12-4
CASSFGVSGYTF
TGTGCCAGCAGTTTCGGGGTAAGCGGCTACACCTTC
>TRBD2|-|TRBJ2-7|TRBV19
CASRPNGRRLYEQYF
TGTGCCAGTAGGCCAAACGGGAGGAGGCTTTACGAGCAGTACTTC
>TRBD2|-|TRBJ2-7|TRBV7-8
CASRSRLAGGYEQYF
TGTGCCAGCAGATCTCGACTAGCGGGAGGGTACGAGCAGTACTTC
>-|-|TRBJ2-7|TRBV15
CATSRVEAGHYEQYF
TGTGCCACCAGCAGAGTGGAAGCAGGACACTACGAGCAGTACTTC
>TRBD1|many|TRBJ1-4|TRBV6-5
CASSYGVSGGEKLFF
TGTGCCAGCAGTTACGGGGTGTCAGGGGGTGAAAAACTGTTTTTT
>TRBD1|-|TRBJ1-5|TRBV3-1/TRBV3-2
CASSQEYQGGRPQHF
TGTGCCAGCAGCCAAGAGTACCAGGGGGGACGGCCCCAGCATTTT
>TRBD1|-|TRBJ1-2|TRBV30
CAWRKRGGQHGYTF
TGTGCCTGGAGGAAAAGAGGGGGACAGCATGGCTACACCTTC
>-|once|TRBJ2-2|TRBV2
CASTRRTLNTGELFF
TGTGCCAGCACCCGAAGGACTCTAAACACCGGGGAGCTGTTTTTT
>TRBD2|-|TRBJ2-7|TRBV6-4
CARVSGRGGEQYF
TGTGCCAGGGTAAGCGGGAGGGGAGGCGAGCAGTACTTC
>-|-|TRBJ2-3|TRBV5-1
CASSLSWGGSDTQYF
TGCGCCAGCAGCTTGTCGTGGGGAGGATCAGATACGCAGTATTTT
>-|-|TRBJ1-2|TRBV10-3
CAISDSDSVRVGYTF
TGTGCCATCAGTGATTCGGACAGTGTCAGGGTTGGCTACACCTTC
>-|-|TRBJ2-4|TRBV4-3
CASSQEATRGIQYF
TGCGCCAGCAGCCAAGAGGCCACTCGGGGCATTCAGTACTTC
>-|-|TRBJ2-3|TRBV6-2/TRBV6-3
CASSRGGPDTQYF
TGTGCCAGCAGTAGGGGGGGGCCAGATACGCAGTATTTT
>-|-|TRBJ2-7|TRBV2
CASSGGRTGREQYF
TGTGCCAGCAGTGGGGGCAGGACGGGCCGCGAGCAGTACTTC
>TRBD1|-|TRBJ2-7|TRBV5-4
CASSWTGSYEQYF
TGTGCCAGCAGCTGGACAGGGTCCTACGAGCAGTACTTC
>-|-|TRBJ1-3|TRBV19
CASSIGHSGNTIYF
TGTGCCAGTAGTATTGGACACTCTGGAAACACCATATATTTT
>TRBD2|-|TRBJ2-2|TRBV14
CASSQAVAGTGELFF
TGTGCCAGCAGCCAAGCCGTAGCGGGGACCGGGGAGCTGTTTTTT
>-|few|TRBJ2-2|TRBV12-3/TRBV12-4
CASSVTGPGELFF
TGTGCCAGCAGCGTAACAGGGCCCGGGGAGCTGTTTTTT
>-|-|TRBJ2-7|TRBV28
CASSLRREQYF
TGTGCCAGCAGTTTACGGCGGGAGCAGTACTTC